Following are 15 T cell receptor beta chains from one sample sequenced in a study of blood T cell repertoires in COVID-19. The repertoire was sequenced with immunoSEQ multiplex PCR; TCRdb's copy has only in-frame clones and lacks some. The sample consists of tens of thousands of clones, 88% of them appearing once. The specimen sequenced was peripheral blood. Every receptor here comes from a human donor in a cohort sampled during active COVID-19.

The J gene is TRBJ2-5, the V gene TRBV30; 10 bases match TRBD2. The germline V gene has CDR1 GTSNPN and CDR2 SVGIG (reference sequence). J gave up 3 bases and V 2 bases, and 3 bases lay outside the gene matches. The CDR3 length is 14 residues. CDR3 DNA: TGTGCCTGGAGTTTTACTAGCGGGAAAGAGACCCAGTACTTC. It yields the protein CAWSFTSGKETQYF.

This chain connects TRBV4-2 to TRBJ2-4, with D perhaps TRBD1 (7 bases). V dropped 3 bases and J dropped 6 bases, with 21 bases sitting between them. Germline lookup yields CDR1 LGHNA and CDR2 YNFKEQ. The CDR3 runs 17 residues. The DNA for the CDR3 is TGTGCCAGCAGCCACGCTCTCGGGCGGGACAGCTTAAACATTCAGTACTTC. This gives the protein CASSHALGRDSLNIQYF.

This chain connects TRBV9 to TRBJ1-1, with 11 bases that match TRBD1. Germline V CDR1 and CDR2: SGDLS, YYNGEE. The CDR3 spans 14 residues. V dropped 3 bases and J dropped 4; count of bases not matched to a gene: 2. Here the CDR3 reads CASSAGTGGTEAFF. CDR3 DNA: TGTGCCAGCAGCGCCGGGACAGGGGGCACTGAAGCTTTCTTT. The variable domain in full, completed from reference TRBV9 and TRBJ1-1, reads DSGVTQTPKHLITATGQRVTLRCSPRSGDLSVYWYQQSLDQGLQFLIQYYNGEERAKGNILERFSAQQFPDLHSELNLSSLELGDSALYFCASSAGTGGTEAFFGQGTRLTVV.

The chain employs TRBV3-1 (or the pseudogene TRBV3-2) and TRBJ2-3; 12 bases are a match to TRBD2. V was clipped by 2 bases and J by 8 bases; unmatched bases: 17. CDR3 size: 19 residues. In germline, CDR1 is LGHDT, CDR2 YNNKEL (reference sequence). The CDR3 coding sequence is TGTGCCAGCAGCCAACTAGCGGGAGGGCGGAAAGACCCGCCGGGTACGCAGTATTTT. Translating it yields CASSQLAGGRKDPPGTQYF.

This clone was found many times. The rearrangement joins TRBV4-1 to TRBJ2-7, with 7 bases identical to TRBD2. From germline, CDR1 is MGHRA and CDR2 YSYEKL. The CDR3 consists of 15 residues. V lost 1 base and J lost 3; bases outside the gene matches: 6. Written as DNA, the CDR3 is TGCGCCAGCAGCCAAGTATCCCCTAGCGGCTACGAGCAGTACTTC. Translation: CASSQVSPSGYEQYF.

The gene calls are TRBV7-3 and TRBJ1-1; 10 bases match TRBD1. The V segment lost 2 bases and the J segment 6 bases; nucleotides outside the gene matches: 3. The germline gives CDR1 SGHTA, CDR2 FQGTGA. CDR3 size: 14 residues. The CDR3 reads CASSLDRGPAEAFF. As DNA, the CDR3 is TGTGCCAGCAGCTTAGACAGGGGGCCGGCTGAAGCTTTCTTT.

The chain employs TRBV5-4 and TRBJ2-2, with TRBD1 matching over 7 bases. The germline V gene encodes CDR1 SGHNT and CDR2 YYREEE (reference sequence). Germline trimming cut 4 bases from V and 1 base from J; bases unmatched to any gene: 4. The CDR3 has 15 amino acids. The CDR3 DNA follows: TGTGCCAGCAGCGGCCGGACAGGGAACACCGGGGAGCTGTTTTTT. Translation: CASSGRTGNTGELFF.

The rearrangement uses TRBV28 and TRBJ2-2; TRBD1 matches at 10 bases. Per germline, CDR1 MDHEN and CDR2 SYDVKM. J was trimmed by 4 bases and V by 10 bases; bases with no gene match: 15. The CDR3 spans 17 residues. The CDR3 DNA is TGTGCCACCGACCTCCTAGCCGGGACAGGGGCCACCGGGGAGCTGTTTTTT. As protein: CATDLLAGTGATGELFF.

This clone showed up just a few times. The rearrangement links TRBV5-8 to TRBJ2-7; 8 positions agree with TRBD1. This CDR3 contains 16 residues. The V segment lost 4 bases and the J segment 4 bases; nucleotides outside the gene matches: 13. Germline V CDR1 and CDR2: SGHTS, YDEGEE. The CDR3 DNA is TGTGCCAGCAGCCCAATACCGACAGGGGCGACATACGAGCAGTACTTC. Its protein product is CASSPIPTGATYEQYF.

This chain connects TRBV7-9 to TRBJ2-7, with 13 bases matching TRBD2. This CDR3 contains 17 residues. Germline CDR1 SEHNR, CDR2 FQNEAQ (reference sequence). V gave up 5 bases and J gave up 6 bases; unmatched junction bases: 13. In nucleotides, the CDR3 is TGTGCCAGCAGCCCCTATCCTGGACTAGCGGGAGTAAGCGAGCAGTACTTC. Its protein is CASSPYPGLAGVSEQYF.

The chain links TRBV18 to TRBJ1-1; D gene unclear. The length of the CDR3 is 12 residues. Trimming took off 8 bases at V and 5 bases at J, with 12 bases between the two ends. The V gene's germline CDR1 is KGHSH and CDR2 LQKENI. CDR3 DNA: TGTGCCAGCCAAACCCGGGAGACTGAAGCTTTCTTT. Its protein product is CASQTRETEAFF.

CDR3 DNA sequence: TGTGCCAGCTCACCACAAACTACTGGGGCCAACGTCCTGACTTTC. Residues: CASSPQTTGANVLTF. The chain uses TRBV18 and TRBJ2-6; D is ambiguous. Germline V CDR1 and CDR2: KGHSH, LQKENI. V was shortened by 1 base and J by 2 bases, with 6 bases between the two germline ends. The CDR3 length is 15 residues. The full variable domain, rest sourced from reference TRBV18 and TRBJ2-6, is NAGVMQNPRHLVRRRGQEARLRCSPMKGHSHVYWYRQLPEEGLKFMVYLQKENIIDESGMPKERFSAEFPKEGPSILRIQQVVRGDSAAYFCASSPQTTGANVLTFGAGSRLTVL.

This clone was seen more than once but under ten times. This rearrangement joins TRBV10-2 to TRBJ2-2; possibly TRBD2 for D (5 bases). Germline V gene sequence: CDR1 WSHSY, CDR2 SAAADI. The CDR3 has 12 amino acids. The germline V and J ends were trimmed by 6 bases and 3 bases, with 5 bases remaining between them. CDR3 residues: CASRLDTGELFF. CDR3 sequence (DNA): TGCGCCAGCAGACTAGACACCGGGGAGCTGTTTTTT.

V and J are TRBV2 and TRBJ2-2, with 7 bases fitting TRBD2. The CDR3 is 16 residues long. Germline V CDR1 and CDR2: SNHLY, FYNNEI. V dropped 6 bases and J dropped 0; count of bases not matched to a gene: 7. CDR3 region: CASRRLAQANTGELFF. DNA for the CDR3: TGTGCCAGCAGGAGACTAGCTCAGGCGAACACCGGGGAGCTGTTTTTT.

V and J are TRBV7-8 and TRBJ1-6, with a weak D call TRBD1 (6 bases). The CDR3 has 14 residues. V was pared by 1 base and J by 10 bases, with 11 bases between. The germline gives CDR1 SGHVS, CDR2 FQNEAQ. The CDR3 bases are TGTGCCAGCAGCTTAGATGGGGGCAACTCACCCCTCCACTTT. Its protein product is CASSLDGGNSPLHF.